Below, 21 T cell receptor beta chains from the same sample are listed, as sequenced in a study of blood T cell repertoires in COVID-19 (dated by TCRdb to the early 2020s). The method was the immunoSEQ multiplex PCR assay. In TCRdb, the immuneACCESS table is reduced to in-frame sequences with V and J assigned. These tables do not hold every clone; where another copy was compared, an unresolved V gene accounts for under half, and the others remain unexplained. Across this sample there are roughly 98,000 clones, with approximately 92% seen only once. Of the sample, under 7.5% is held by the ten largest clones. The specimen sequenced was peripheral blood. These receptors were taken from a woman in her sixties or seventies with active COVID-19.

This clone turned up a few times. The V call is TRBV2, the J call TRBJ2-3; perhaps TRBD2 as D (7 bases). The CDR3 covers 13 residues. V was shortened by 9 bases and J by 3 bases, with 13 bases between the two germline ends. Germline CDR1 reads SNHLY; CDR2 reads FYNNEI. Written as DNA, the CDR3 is TGTGCCAGTGTACGGGGGGCAACAGATACGCAGTATTTT. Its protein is CASVRGATDTQYF.

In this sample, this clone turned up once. This CDR3 is CASSPPSVRGNYGYTF. CDR3 nucleotides: TGTGCCAGCTCACCACCATCGGTCAGGGGGAACTATGGCTACACCTTC. V gene TRBV18 combines with J gene TRBJ1-2; 7 bases match TRBD1. The length of the CDR3 is 16 residues. Germline values: CDR1 KGHSH, CDR2 LQKENI. After removal of 0 bases from V and 2 bases from J, the junction contained 6 bases not matched to a gene.

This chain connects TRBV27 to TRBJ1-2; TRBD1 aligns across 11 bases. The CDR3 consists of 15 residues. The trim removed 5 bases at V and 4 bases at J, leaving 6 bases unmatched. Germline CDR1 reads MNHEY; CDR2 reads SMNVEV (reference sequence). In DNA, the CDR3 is TGTGCCAGCAGTCCCCGGGACAGGGGGTCCTATGGCTACACCTTC. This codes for CASSPRDRGSYGYTF.

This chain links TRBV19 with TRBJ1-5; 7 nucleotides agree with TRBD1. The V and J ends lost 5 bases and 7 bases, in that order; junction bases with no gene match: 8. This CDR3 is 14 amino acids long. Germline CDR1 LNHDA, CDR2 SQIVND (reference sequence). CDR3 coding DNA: TGTGCCAGTAGTTTGATACAGGGGCCCCAGCCCCAGCATTTT. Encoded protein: CASSLIQGPQPQHF.

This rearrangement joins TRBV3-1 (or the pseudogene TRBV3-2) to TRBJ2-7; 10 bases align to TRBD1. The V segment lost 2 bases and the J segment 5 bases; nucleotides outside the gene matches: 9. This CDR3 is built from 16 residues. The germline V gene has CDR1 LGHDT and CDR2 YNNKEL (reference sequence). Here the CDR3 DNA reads TGTGCCAGCAGCCAAATTGGGGGGACAGGGGTTCACGAGCAGTACTTC. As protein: CASSQIGGTGVHEQYF.

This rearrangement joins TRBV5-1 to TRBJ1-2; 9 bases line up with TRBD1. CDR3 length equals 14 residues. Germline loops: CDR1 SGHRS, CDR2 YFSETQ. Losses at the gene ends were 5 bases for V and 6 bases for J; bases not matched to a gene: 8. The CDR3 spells CASSQQGAVDGYTF. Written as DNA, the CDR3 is TGCGCCAGCAGTCAACAGGGGGCGGTGGATGGCTACACCTTC.

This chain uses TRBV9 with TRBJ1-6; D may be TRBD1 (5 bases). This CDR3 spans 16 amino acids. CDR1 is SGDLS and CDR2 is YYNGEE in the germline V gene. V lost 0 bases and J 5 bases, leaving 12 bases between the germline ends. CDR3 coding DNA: TGTGCCAGCAGCGTAGAGGCCAGGGCCCATAATTCACCCCTCCACTTT. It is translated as CASSVEARAHNSPLHF.

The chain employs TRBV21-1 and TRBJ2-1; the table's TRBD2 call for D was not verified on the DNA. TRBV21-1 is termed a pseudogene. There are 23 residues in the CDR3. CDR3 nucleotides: TGTGCCAGCAGTCCCGGACAGGGGGATTCCGGGACTAGCGGGAGAATTCCCTACAATGAGCAGTTCTTC. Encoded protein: CASSPGQGDSGTSGRIPYNEQFF.

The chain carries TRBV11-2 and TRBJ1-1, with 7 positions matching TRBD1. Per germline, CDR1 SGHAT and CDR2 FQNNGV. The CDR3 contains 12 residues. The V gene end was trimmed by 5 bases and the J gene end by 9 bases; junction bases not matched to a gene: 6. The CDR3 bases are TGTGCCAGCAGCCTATCAGGGGGGAAAGCTTTCTTT. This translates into CASSLSGGKAFF.

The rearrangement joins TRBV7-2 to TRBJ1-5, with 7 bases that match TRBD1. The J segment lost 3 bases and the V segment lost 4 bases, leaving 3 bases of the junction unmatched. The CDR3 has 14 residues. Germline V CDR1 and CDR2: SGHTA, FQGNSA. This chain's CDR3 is CASSSGQYNQPQHF. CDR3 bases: TGTGCCAGCAGCTCGGGACAGTACAATCAGCCCCAGCATTTT.

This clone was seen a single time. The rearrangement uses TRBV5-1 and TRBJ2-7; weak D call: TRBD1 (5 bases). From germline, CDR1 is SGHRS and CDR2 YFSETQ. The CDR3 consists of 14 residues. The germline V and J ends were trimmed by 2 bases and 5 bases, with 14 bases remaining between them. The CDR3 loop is CASSFSGLEHEQYF. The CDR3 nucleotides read TGCGCCAGCAGCTTTTCAGGGCTCGAGCACGAGCAGTACTTC.

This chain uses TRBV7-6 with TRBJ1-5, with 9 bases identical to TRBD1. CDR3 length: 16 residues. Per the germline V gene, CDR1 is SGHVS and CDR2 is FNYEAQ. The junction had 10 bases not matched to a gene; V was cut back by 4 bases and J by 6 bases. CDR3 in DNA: TGTGCCAGCAGCTCAGACCGGGACAGGGAAACTCAGCCCCAGCATTTT. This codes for CASSSDRDRETQPQHF.

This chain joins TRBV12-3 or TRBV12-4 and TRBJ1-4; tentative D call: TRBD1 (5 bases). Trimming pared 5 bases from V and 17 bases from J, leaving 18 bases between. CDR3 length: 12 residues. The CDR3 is CASSQHRGGLFF. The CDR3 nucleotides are TGTGCCAGCAGTCAACACCGGGGGGGTCTCTTTTTT.

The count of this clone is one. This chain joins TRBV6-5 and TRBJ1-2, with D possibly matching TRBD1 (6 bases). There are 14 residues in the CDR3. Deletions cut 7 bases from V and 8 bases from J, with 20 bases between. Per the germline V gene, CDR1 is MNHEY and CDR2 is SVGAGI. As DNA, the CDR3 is TGTGCCAGCAAACCCGCCTGGGGGCGGATCGGCTACACCTTC. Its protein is CASKPAWGRIGYTF.

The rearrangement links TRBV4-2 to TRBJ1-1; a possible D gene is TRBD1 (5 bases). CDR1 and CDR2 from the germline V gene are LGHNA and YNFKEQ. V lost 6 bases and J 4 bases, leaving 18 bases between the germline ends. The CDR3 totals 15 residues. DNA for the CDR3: TGTGCCAGCAGGGAAGACAGAGCTTGGGGCACTGAAGCTTTCTTT. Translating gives CASREDRAWGTEAFF.

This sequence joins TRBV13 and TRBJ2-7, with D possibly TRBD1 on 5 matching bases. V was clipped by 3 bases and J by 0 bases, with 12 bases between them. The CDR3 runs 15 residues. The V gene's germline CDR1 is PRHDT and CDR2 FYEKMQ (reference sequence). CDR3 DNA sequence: TGTGCCAGCAGCTTCTGGGGCAGCAGCTCCTACGAGCAGTACTTC. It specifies CASSFWGSSSYEQYF.

The CDR3 bases are TGTGCCAGCAGTTACGCGGGACGCGGGGGTGAAAAACTGTTTTTT. It is translated as CASSYAGRGGEKLFF. V and J are TRBV6-2 or TRBV6-3 and TRBJ1-4, with D maybe TRBD1 (5 bases). V lost 2 bases, J lost 7 bases, and 14 bases lay in between. Germline V gene sequence: CDR1 MNHEY, CDR2 SVGEGT. The CDR3 has 15 amino acids.

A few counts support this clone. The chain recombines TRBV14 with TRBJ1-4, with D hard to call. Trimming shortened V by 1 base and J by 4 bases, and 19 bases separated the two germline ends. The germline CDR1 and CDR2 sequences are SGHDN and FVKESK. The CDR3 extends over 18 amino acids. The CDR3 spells CASSQGRISKHLNEKLFF. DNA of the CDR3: TGTGCCAGCAGCCAAGGCAGGATTTCGAAACATCTTAATGAAAAACTGTTTTTT.

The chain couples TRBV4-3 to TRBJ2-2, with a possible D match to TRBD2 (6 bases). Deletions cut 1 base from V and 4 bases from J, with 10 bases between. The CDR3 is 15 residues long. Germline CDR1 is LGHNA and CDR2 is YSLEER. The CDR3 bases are TGCGCCAGCAGCCAAGCGGGGACTTTCACCGGGGAGCTGTTTTTT. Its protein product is CASSQAGTFTGELFF.

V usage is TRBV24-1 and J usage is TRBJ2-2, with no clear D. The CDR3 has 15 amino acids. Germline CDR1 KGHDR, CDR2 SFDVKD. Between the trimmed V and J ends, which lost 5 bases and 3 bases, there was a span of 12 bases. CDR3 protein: CATSARDTDTGELFF. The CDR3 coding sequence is TGTGCCACCAGTGCCCGCGACACAGACACCGGGGAGCTGTTTTTT.

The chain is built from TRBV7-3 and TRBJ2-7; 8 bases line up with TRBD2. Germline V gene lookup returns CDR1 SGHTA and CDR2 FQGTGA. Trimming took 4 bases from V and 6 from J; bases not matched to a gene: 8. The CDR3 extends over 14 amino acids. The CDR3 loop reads CASSSFAGGGEQYF. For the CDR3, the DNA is TGTGCCAGCAGCTCCTTCGCGGGAGGCGGCGAGCAGTACTTC.